The entry below describes one T cell receptor beta chain. Its antigen is undetermined. The identical CDR3 is also encoded by other nucleotide sequences in the sample. Investigators spread the genomic DNA of each subset evenly over several immunoSEQ plates. TCRdb's copy holds only in-frame clones and misses some; the assay was immunoSEQ multiplex PCR. Among more than 2,000,000 clones listed, more than 90% were seen once. Per germline, CDR1 KGHSH and CDR2 LQKENI. V was pared by 3 bases and J by 0 bases, with 6 bases between. CDR3 size: 14 residues. This sample stems from a study of shared clonotypes between healthy human individuals. Study background: CD4 naive and CD4 memory each took three plates per donor, while CD8 naive took two and CD8 memory one. Points from the study as a whole: Relative to clonotypes present in all four donors, those not shared had lower generation probabilities. For naive CD4 cells, 4% to 5% of clonotypes were shared across a handful of donors.

The TCR sequence derives from a man between 18 and 29 years old in good health. The rearrangement uses TRBV18 and TRBJ1-5, with D perhaps matching TRBD1 (5 bases). Sample: naive CD4+ T cells sorted from blood. Noted subset: CD45RA+ positively selected. The CDR3: CASSPGDSNQPQHF. As DNA, the CDR3 is TGTGCCAGCTCACCGGGGGATAGCAATCAGCCCCAGCATTTT.